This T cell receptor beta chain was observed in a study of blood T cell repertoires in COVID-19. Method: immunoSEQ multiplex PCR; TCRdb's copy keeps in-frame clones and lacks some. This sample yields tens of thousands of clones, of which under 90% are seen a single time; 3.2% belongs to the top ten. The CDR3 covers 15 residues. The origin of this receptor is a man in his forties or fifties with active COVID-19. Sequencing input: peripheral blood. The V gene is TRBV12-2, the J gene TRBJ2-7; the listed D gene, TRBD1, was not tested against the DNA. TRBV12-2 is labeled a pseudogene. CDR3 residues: CASRPNRGVWYEQYF. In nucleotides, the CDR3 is TGTGCAAGTCGCCCCAACAGGGGAGTGTGGTACGAGCAGTACTTC.